This TCR beta chain appears in the sequencing data of a study of tumor-infiltrating lymphocytes in primary liver carcinoma. As for the study in general: Subjects consisted of male and female patients aged 30 to 69 years.

The CDR3 has 16 residues. Germline V gives CDR1 SEHNR, CDR2 FQNEAQ (reference sequence). Trimming removed 1 base from V and 5 bases from J, with 14 bases in between. The sample holds a few counts of this clonotype. Between about 20 and 30 mg of unsorted bulk tissue served as the source from which RNA and DNA were co-extracted. Constant-region priming of 500 ng total RNA yielded TCR beta cDNA. Construction of TCR beta libraries relied on three successive nested multiplex PCR rounds employing slightly modified ARM-PCR. Investigators reported that the first two PCR rounds, at approximately 11 cycles each, used TRBV1-TRBV30 forward primers with a C-beta reverse primer. TCRdb independently ran MiXCR on the multiplex PCR reads; one entry per CDR3 protein. The sample has around 190,000 distinct CDR3 sequences, roughly 80% seen once.

The clonotype was recovered from a man aged 35-49 years with primary liver carcinoma and hepatitis B virus infection. Sequenced material: tumor tissue from primary liver carcinoma. The chain combines TRBV7-9 with TRBJ2-2, with D possibly matching TRBD1 (6 bases). The CDR3 region is CASSLVLQGSTGELFF. The CDR3 DNA reads TGTGCCAGCAGCTTAGTTCTACAGGGTTCGACCGGGGAGCTGTTTTTT.